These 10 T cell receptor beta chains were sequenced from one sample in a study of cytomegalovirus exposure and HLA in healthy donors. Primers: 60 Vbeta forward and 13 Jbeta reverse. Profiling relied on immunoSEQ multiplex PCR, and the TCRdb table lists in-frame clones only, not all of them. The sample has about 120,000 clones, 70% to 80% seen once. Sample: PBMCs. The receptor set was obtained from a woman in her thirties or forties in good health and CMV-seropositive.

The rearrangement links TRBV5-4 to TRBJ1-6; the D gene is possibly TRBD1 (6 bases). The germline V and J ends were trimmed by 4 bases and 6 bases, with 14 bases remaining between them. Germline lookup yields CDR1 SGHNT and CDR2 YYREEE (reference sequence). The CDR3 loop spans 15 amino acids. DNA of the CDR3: TGTGCCAGCAGCCTCCTACAGGGAATTAATTCACCCCTCCACTTT. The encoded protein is CASSLLQGINSPLHF.

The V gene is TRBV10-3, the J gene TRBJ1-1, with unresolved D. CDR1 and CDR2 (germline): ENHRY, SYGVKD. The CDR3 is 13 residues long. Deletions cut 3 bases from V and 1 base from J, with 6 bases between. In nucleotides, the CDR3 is TGTGCCATCAGTGACCAGGAGAACACTGAAGCTTTCTTT. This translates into CAISDQENTEAFF.

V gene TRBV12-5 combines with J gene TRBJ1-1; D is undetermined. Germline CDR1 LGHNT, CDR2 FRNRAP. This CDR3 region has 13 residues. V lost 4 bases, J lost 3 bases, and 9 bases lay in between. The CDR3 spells CASGSRQDTEAFF. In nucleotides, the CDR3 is TGTGCTAGTGGTTCCCGCCAGGACACTGAAGCTTTCTTT.

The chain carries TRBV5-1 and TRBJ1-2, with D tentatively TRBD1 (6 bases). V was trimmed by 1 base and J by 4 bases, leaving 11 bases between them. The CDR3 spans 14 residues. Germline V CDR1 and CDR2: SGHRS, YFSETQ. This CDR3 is CASSLSPGVYGYTF. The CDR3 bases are TGCGCCAGCAGCTTGTCCCCAGGGGTCTATGGCTACACCTTC.

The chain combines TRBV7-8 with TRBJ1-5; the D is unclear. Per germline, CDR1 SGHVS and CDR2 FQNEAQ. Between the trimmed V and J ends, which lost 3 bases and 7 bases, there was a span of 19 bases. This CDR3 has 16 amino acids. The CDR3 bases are TGTGCCAGCAGCTTTGGGTACGGCAGGAGGGAACAGCCCCAGCATTTT. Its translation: CASSFGYGRREQPQHF. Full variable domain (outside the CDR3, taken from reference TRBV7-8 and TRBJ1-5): GAGVSQSPRYKVAKRGQDVALRCDPISGHVSLFWYQQALGQGPEFLTYFQNEAQLDKSGLPSDRFFAERPEGSVSTLKIQRTQQEDSAVYLCASSFGYGRREQPQHFGDGTRLSIL.

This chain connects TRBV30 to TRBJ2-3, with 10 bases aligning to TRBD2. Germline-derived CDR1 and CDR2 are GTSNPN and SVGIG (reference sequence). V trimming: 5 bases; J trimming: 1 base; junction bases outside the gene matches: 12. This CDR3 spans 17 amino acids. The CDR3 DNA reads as TGTGCCTGGTCTAGCGGGGGAGGGGGGTTTCGCACAGATACGCAGTATTTT. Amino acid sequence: CAWSSGGGGFRTDTQYF.

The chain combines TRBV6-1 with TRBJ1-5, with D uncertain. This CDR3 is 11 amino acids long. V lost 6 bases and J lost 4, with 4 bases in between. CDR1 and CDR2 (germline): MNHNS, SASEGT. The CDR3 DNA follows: TGTGCCAGCAGCGTGAATCAGCCCCAGCATTTT. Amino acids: CASSVNQPQHF.

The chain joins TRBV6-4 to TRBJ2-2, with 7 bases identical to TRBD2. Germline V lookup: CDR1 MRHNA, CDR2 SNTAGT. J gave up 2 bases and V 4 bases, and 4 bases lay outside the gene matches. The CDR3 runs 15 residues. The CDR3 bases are TGTGCCAGCAGTGCCCTAGCGGACAACACCGGGGAGCTGTTTTTT. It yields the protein CASSALADNTGELFF.

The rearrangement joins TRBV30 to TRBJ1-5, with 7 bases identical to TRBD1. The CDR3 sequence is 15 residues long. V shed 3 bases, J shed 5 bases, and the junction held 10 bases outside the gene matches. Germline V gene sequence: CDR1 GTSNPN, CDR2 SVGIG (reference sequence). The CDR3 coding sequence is TGTGCCTGGAGCGCTCCCGACAGGGTCCATCAGCCCCAGCATTTT. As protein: CAWSAPDRVHQPQHF.

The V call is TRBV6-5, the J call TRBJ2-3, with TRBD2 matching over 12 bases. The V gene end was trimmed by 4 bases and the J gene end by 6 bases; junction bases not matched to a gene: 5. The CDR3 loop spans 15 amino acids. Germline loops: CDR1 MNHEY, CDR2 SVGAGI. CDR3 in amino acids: CASSLTSGGWDTQYF. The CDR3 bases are TGTGCCAGCAGTTTGACTAGCGGGGGATGGGATACGCAGTATTTT.